This T cell receptor beta chain was retrieved from a study of OX40 agonist ivuxolimab in advanced cancers. In the study overall: Ivuxolimab, an agonist antibody against OX40 (CD134), was given to patients. While on treatment, patients had intravenous ivuxolimab at 0.01 to 10 mg/kg every 2 weeks.

Study-wide results and limits: Clonal expansion by week 6 occurred in CD4+ and CD8+ blood T cells (at 0.1 to 3.0 mg/kg).

With 3 bases removed from V and 1 base from J, the gap between germline ends came to 12 bases. Germline V gives CDR1 GTSNPN, CDR2 SVGIG (reference sequence). The CDR3 totals 14 residues. For this clone: What it recognizes is unknown.

Assay: immunoSEQ multiplex PCR; the TCRdb copy retains only in-frame clones and omits some. The table has approximately 94,000 clones, around nine tenths seen once; the top ten hold over 0.7%. J is TRBJ1-1 and V is TRBV30; no reliable D call. Sequences were derived from CD4+ or CD8+ T cells sorted from blood, sampled in a trial of the OX40 agonist ivuxolimab. This receptor was obtained from an adult with an advanced solid tumor such as melanoma, head and neck, liver or kidney cancer. CDR3 loop: CAWSPGLRNTEAFF. In DNA, the CDR3 is TGTGCCTGGAGCCCTGGACTCAGGAACACTGAAGCTTTCTTT.